The 30 T cell receptor beta chains below come from one sample, sequenced in a study of Ad26.COV2.S vaccination and SARS-CoV-2 variants. Using immunoSEQ multiplex PCR, the repertoire was profiled, and TCRdb retains in-frame clones only, with some absent. The table shows about 350,000 clones, with about 87% occurring only once. Treatment described: around 19 received Ad26.COV2.S at low or high dose, single or two shots; 5 received placebo; per-sample allocation not given. Day 63 after the first vaccine or placebo injection was the time point for sampling. Sequenced material: peripheral blood, taken in a trial of Ad26.COV2.S vaccine versus placebo. Receptors were obtained from a person aged 18-60 years who received the Ad26.COV2.S COVID-19 vaccine or a placebo.

The V and J genes are TRBV3-1 (or the pseudogene TRBV3-2) and TRBJ2-3; 7 bases map to TRBD1. The CDR3 is 16 residues long. V was pared by 4 bases and J by 3 bases, with 10 bases of the junction left unmatched. Germline CDR1 and CDR2: LGHDT and YNNKEL (reference sequence). As DNA, the CDR3 is TGTGCCAGCAGCCTTACACAGGGGAAGGAGACAGATACGCAGTATTTT. It yields the protein CASSLTQGKETDTQYF.

The chain couples TRBV19 to TRBJ1-2; D gene unclear. Trimming left V 0 bases short and J 3 bases short, with 14 bases between. The CDR3 has 16 amino acids. From germline, CDR1 is LNHDA and CDR2 SQIVND (reference sequence). CDR3 nucleotides: TGTGCCAGTAGTATAGATCTCGAGAGGGATCACTATGGCTACACCTTC. Translating it yields CASSIDLERDHYGYTF.

The gene calls are TRBV2 and TRBJ1-2, with D unclear. The V gene lost 7 bases and the J gene lost 8 bases, with 14 bases spanning the gap. The germline CDR1 and CDR2 sequences are SNHLY and FYNNEI. The CDR3 has 12 residues. In DNA form, the CDR3 reads TGTGCCAGCATTCCAGTATGGGGAGGCTACACCTTC. This sequence encodes CASIPVWGGYTF. The variable domain in full, completed from reference TRBV2 and TRBJ1-2, reads EPEVTQTPSHQVTQMGQEVILRCVPISNHLYFYWYRQILGQKVEFLVSFYNNEISEKSEIFDDQFSVERPDGSNFTLKIRSTKLEDSAMYFCASIPVWGGYTFGSGTRLTVV.

This clone was detected only once. The chain combines TRBV7-6 with TRBJ2-7; D tentatively reads TRBD1 or TRBD2 (5 bases each). Germline assignment: CDR1 SGHVS and CDR2 FNYEAQ. This CDR3 has 15 residues. Deletions cut 2 bases from V and 3 bases from J, with 14 bases between. The CDR3 DNA reads TGTGCCAGCAGCTTATGGGCAGGGACCAACTACGAGCAGTACTTC. Residues: CASSLWAGTNYEQYF. Complete variable domain (other parts from reference TRBV7-6 and TRBJ2-7): GAGVSQSPRYKVTKRGQDVALRCDPISGHVSLYWYRQALGQGPEFLTYFNYEAQQDKSGLPNDRFSAERPEGSISTLTIQRTEQRDSAMYRCASSLWAGTNYEQYFGPGTRLTVT.

The chain recombines TRBV2 with TRBJ2-5; the match to TRBD2 covers 7 bases. The CDR3 contains 15 residues. The germline V gene has CDR1 SNHLY and CDR2 FYNNEI. After removal of 6 bases from V and 2 bases from J, the junction contained 9 bases not matched to a gene. The CDR3 DNA is TGTGCCAGCAGCCTCTCCCCGGGGGGACAAGAGACCCAGTACTTC. It encodes CASSLSPGGQETQYF.

The rearrangement joins TRBV6-5 to TRBJ2-5, with 7 positions matching TRBD1. This CDR3 region has 13 residues. With 8 bases clipped from V and 5 bases from J, the junction kept 8 bases outside the gene matches. From germline, CDR1 is MNHEY and CDR2 SVGAGI. The CDR3 is CASSRTGFETQYF. The CDR3 DNA sequence: TGTGCCAGCTCCCGGACAGGTTTCGAGACCCAGTACTTC.

The rearrangement links TRBV6-2 or TRBV6-3 to TRBJ1-2; 9 bases match TRBD1. The V segment lost 5 bases and the J segment 1 base; nucleotides outside the gene matches: 5. Germline CDR1 is MNHEY and CDR2 is SVGEGT. The CDR3 covers 15 residues. This CDR3 is CASSKGTGNNYGYTF. Written as DNA, the CDR3 is TGTGCCAGCAGTAAGGGGACAGGGAATAACTATGGCTACACCTTC.

As to this clone: At one of its ends the junction is not consistent with the germline gene, which may arise from a read error. The chain recombines TRBV19 with TRBJ2-7; D is undetermined. Germline loops: CDR1 LNHDA, CDR2 SQIVND (reference sequence). This CDR3 contains 14 residues. CDR3 amino acids: CASSRQSTSHEQYF. The CDR3 DNA is TGTGCCAGTAGTAGGCAGTCGACCTCCCACGAGCAGTACTTC.

The rearrangement uses TRBV27 and TRBJ2-2; D is uncertain. The CDR3 extends over 18 amino acids. Germline V CDR1 and CDR2: MNHEY, SMNVEV (reference sequence). V dropped 3 bases and J dropped 2 bases, with 19 bases sitting between them. CDR3 coding DNA: TGTGCCAGCAGTTTGTTCGGGCCGACCTATACCAACACCGGGGAGCTGTTTTTT. Translation gives CASSLFGPTYTNTGELFF.

V gene TRBV5-6 combines with J gene TRBJ2-5, with 10 bases fitting TRBD1. With 4 bases clipped from V and 4 bases from J, the junction kept 7 bases outside the gene matches. The germline CDR1 and CDR2 sequences are SGHDT and YYEEEE. The CDR3 totals 15 residues. Here the CDR3 reads CASSRSGTGAETQYF. Here the CDR3 DNA reads TGTGCCAGCAGCCGCTCCGGGACAGGGGCAGAGACCCAGTACTTC.

The chain recombines TRBV28 with TRBJ1-2, with 8 bases aligning to TRBD1. Germline loops: CDR1 MDHEN, CDR2 SYDVKM. CDR3 length: 13 amino acids. The trim removed 5 bases at V and 7 bases at J, leaving 6 bases unmatched. CDR3 nucleotide sequence: TGTGCCAGCAGTCGGCAGGGGGCCGGTGGCTACACCTTC. Amino acids: CASSRQGAGGYTF.

The chain combines TRBV7-9 with TRBJ1-1, with 9 nucleotides matching TRBD1. V lost 6 bases and J lost 5; bases outside the gene matches: 13. Per the germline V gene, CDR1 is SEHNR and CDR2 is FQNEAQ (reference sequence). This CDR3 comprises 16 residues. The CDR3 here is CASRRSSGTGSTEAFF. The CDR3, as DNA: TGTGCCAGCAGGCGAAGCTCCGGGACAGGGTCAACTGAAGCTTTCTTT.

This clone was counted a few times. This sequence joins TRBV7-3 and TRBJ1-2; 9 nucleotides match TRBD1. This CDR3 region has 13 residues. Germline lookup yields CDR1 SGHTA and CDR2 FQGTGA. The V gene end was trimmed by 4 bases and the J gene end by 6 bases; junction bases not matched to a gene: 3. CDR3 DNA: TGTGCCAGCAGCTCACAGGGGGCGGATGGCTACACCTTC. Amino acid sequence: CASSSQGADGYTF.

The chain is built from TRBV9 and TRBJ1-3; D is perhaps TRBD1 (6 bases). CDR3 length: 15 amino acids. The V end was cut by 4 bases, the J end by 1 base, with 12 bases between. CDR1 and CDR2 (germline): SGDLS, YYNGEE. CDR3: CASSLTDRSGNTIYF. The CDR3 bases are TGTGCCAGCAGCTTAACCGACAGGTCTGGAAACACCATATATTTT.

The rearrangement joins TRBV7-9 to TRBJ1-2, with D tentatively TRBD1 (6 bases). The germline V gene has CDR1 SEHNR and CDR2 FQNEAQ (reference sequence). There are 12 residues in the CDR3. V dropped 2 bases and J dropped 8 bases, with 9 bases sitting between them. The CDR3 spells CASSLSGGGYTF. CDR3 in DNA: TGTGCCAGCAGCTTATCTGGGGGCGGCTACACCTTC.

This chain connects TRBV6-5 to TRBJ2-7; D might be TRBD1 or TRBD2, each matching 5 bases. Trimming left V 11 bases short and J 3 bases short, with 14 bases between. Germline V lookup: CDR1 MNHEY, CDR2 SVGAGI. The CDR3 is 12 residues long. The CDR3 protein is CAGAEGRYEQYF. As DNA, the CDR3 is TGTGCCGGGGCTGAGGGACGCTACGAGCAGTACTTC.

The chain is built from TRBV7-3 and TRBJ2-3, with D unclear. The CDR3 contains 13 residues. The V gene lost 5 bases and the J gene lost 6 bases, with 12 bases spanning the gap. Germline CDR1 is SGHTA and CDR2 is FQGTGA. The CDR3: CASSRTTWDTQYF. CDR3 DNA: TGTGCCAGCAGCCGAACTACTTGGGATACGCAGTATTTT. The full variable domain, with the rest looked up from reference TRBV7-3 and TRBJ2-3, is GAGVSQTPSNKVTEKGKYVELRCDPISGHTALYWYRQSLGQGPEFLIYFQGTGAADDSGLPNDRFFAVRPEGSVSTLKIQRTERGDSAVYLCASSRTTWDTQYFGPGTRLTVL.

The genes are TRBV28 and TRBJ2-7; possible D gene TRBD2, 6 bases. Trimming shortened V by 5 bases and J by 6 bases, and 23 bases separated the two germline ends. CDR1 and CDR2 (germline): MDHEN, SYDVKM. CDR3 length: 16 amino acids. As DNA, the CDR3 is TGTGCCAGCAGTCCCCGGGATGGGCGGGACCCCGGCGAGCAGTACTTC. Translation: CASSPRDGRDPGEQYF. The full variable domain, rest sourced from reference TRBV28 and TRBJ2-7, is DVKVTQSSRYLVKRTGEKVFLECVQDMDHENMFWYRQDPGLGLRLIYFSYDVKMKEKGDIPEGYSVSREKKERFSLILESASTNQTSMYLCASSPRDGRDPGEQYFGPGTRLTVT.

V gene TRBV5-4 combines with J gene TRBJ2-1; the match to TRBD2 covers 7 bases. This CDR3 is 15 amino acids long. CDR1 is SGHNT, CDR2 YYREEE, per germline (reference sequence). The V segment lost 0 bases and the J segment 5 bases; nucleotides outside the gene matches: 5. CDR3 sequence: CASSLVQRGNNEQFF. The CDR3 DNA reads TGTGCCAGCAGCTTGGTACAGCGGGGTAACAATGAGCAGTTCTTC.

This clone has only one observation. This chain connects TRBV18 to TRBJ2-7; 8 positions match TRBD2. The CDR3 is 16 amino acids. J lost 5 bases, V lost 3 bases, and 12 bases had no gene match. Germline CDR1 and CDR2: KGHSH and LQKENI. The CDR3 nucleotides read TGTGCCAGCTCACCGGGGACTAGACTAGAAACGAACGAGCAGTACTTC. Translated, it gives CASSPGTRLETNEQYF.

This chain joins TRBV5-4 and TRBJ2-7; D is possibly TRBD1 or TRBD2 (5 bases each). The CDR3 contains 14 residues. V lost 2 bases and J 3 bases, leaving 12 bases between the germline ends. CDR1 SGHNT and CDR2 YYREEE come from the germline V gene (reference sequence). This chain's CDR3 is CASSFRDRIYEQYF. CDR3 nucleotide sequence: TGTGCCAGCAGCTTTCGGGACCGCATCTACGAGCAGTACTTC.

Concerning this clone: Other nucleotide sequences in the sample specify the same CDR3. The V gene is TRBV18, the J gene TRBJ1-1; unclear D gene. The CDR3 runs to 12 residues. The V end was cut by 3 bases, the J end by 3 bases, with 5 bases between. Germline CDR1 KGHSH, CDR2 LQKENI. CDR3 residues: CASSPLDTEAFF. CDR3 DNA: TGTGCCAGCTCACCCCTGGACACTGAAGCTTTCTTT.

This clone has only one observation. This CDR3 is also generated by other DNA sequences in the sample. The rearrangement uses TRBV19 and TRBJ2-3; the D is unclear. Trimming pared 1 base from V and 6 bases from J, leaving 2 bases between. CDR1 LNHDA and CDR2 SQIVND come from the germline V gene (reference sequence). This CDR3 is 11 amino acids long. This CDR3 reads CASSIGDTQYF. CDR3 coding DNA: TGTGCCAGTAGTATAGGCGATACGCAGTATTTT.

The chain has TRBV5-4 and TRBJ2-1; tentative D call: TRBD1 (6 bases). The CDR3 has 17 residues. V was trimmed by 4 bases and J by 6 bases, leaving 23 bases between them. CDR1 is SGHNT, CDR2 YYREEE, per germline (reference sequence). CDR3 nucleotides: TGTGCCAGCAGCAGAGGGGGATCCCATTCCAATGCCAATGAGCAGTTCTTC. Protein: CASSRGGSHSNANEQFF.

The chain recombines TRBV3-1 (or the pseudogene TRBV3-2) with TRBJ1-3, with D unresolved. Trimming took 4 bases from V and 5 from J, leaving 15 bases between them. There are 15 residues in the CDR3. From germline, CDR1 is LGHDT and CDR2 YNNKEL (reference sequence). The CDR3 DNA follows: TGTGCCAGCAGCCCCCGGTCCCTACTGCGAAACACCATATATTTT. Residues: CASSPRSLLRNTIYF.

V is TRBV19 and J is TRBJ2-6; 8 positions match TRBD1. The CDR3 has 19 residues. With V trimmed by 7 bases and J by 1 base, 15 bases remained unmatched. Per the germline V gene, CDR1 is LNHDA and CDR2 is SQIVND (reference sequence). CDR3 DNA: TGTGCCAGTACCCCCTGGGCGGGACAGGTTGTTTCTGGGGCCAACGTCCTGACTTTC. Protein sequence: CASTPWAGQVVSGANVLTF.

The gene calls are TRBV5-4 and TRBJ2-3; 8 bases map to TRBD2. The CDR3 length is 15 residues. From germline, CDR1 is SGHNT and CDR2 YYREEE (reference sequence). V shed 3 bases, J shed 0 bases, and the junction held 3 bases outside the gene matches. CDR3 sequence (DNA): TGTGCCAGCAGCTCTCCTAGCGGGAGCACAGATACGCAGTATTTT. It encodes CASSSPSGSTDTQYF.

This rearrangement joins TRBV27 to TRBJ1-1; D gene ambiguous. The CDR3 totals 13 residues. Germline V gene data show CDR1 as MNHEY and CDR2 as SMNVEV (reference sequence). Trimming left V 3 bases short and J 7 bases short, with 12 bases between. CDR3 in DNA: TGTGCCAGCAGTTTTTTAGACGGCTATGAAGCTTTCTTT. Its protein product is CASSFLDGYEAFF.

The rearrangement uses TRBV10-1 and TRBJ1-2, with 12 bases lining up with TRBD1. Unmatched junction bases numbered 17, after V lost 11 bases and J lost 7 bases. The CDR3 loop spans 16 amino acids. Germline V gene data show CDR1 as WNHNN and CDR2 as SYGVQD (reference sequence). The CDR3 region is CASRGTGGLKVRGYTF. CDR3 bases: TGCGCCTCGAGGGGGACAGGGGGCCTGAAGGTGCGTGGCTACACCTTC.

The chain couples TRBV15 to TRBJ1-1, with unresolved D. V shed 3 bases and J shed 6 bases, with 14 bases lying between them. This CDR3 has 14 residues. Germline V gene sequence: CDR1 LNHNV, CDR2 YYDKDF (reference sequence). The CDR3 sequence is CATSRRESLAEAFF. CDR3 coding DNA: TGTGCCACCAGCAGGCGGGAATCTCTGGCTGAAGCTTTCTTT.